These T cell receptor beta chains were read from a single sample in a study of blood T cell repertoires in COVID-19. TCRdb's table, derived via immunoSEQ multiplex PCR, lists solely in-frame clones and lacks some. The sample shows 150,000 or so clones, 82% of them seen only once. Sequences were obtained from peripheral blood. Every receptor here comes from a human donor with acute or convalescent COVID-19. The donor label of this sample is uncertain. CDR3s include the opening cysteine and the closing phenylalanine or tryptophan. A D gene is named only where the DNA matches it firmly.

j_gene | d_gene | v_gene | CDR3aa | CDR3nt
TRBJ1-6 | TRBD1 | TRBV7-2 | CASSLEGQGGSPLHF | TGTGCCAGCAGCTTAGAAGGACAGGGAGGATCACCCCTCCACTTT
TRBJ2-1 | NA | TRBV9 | CASSVAGESGEQFF | TGTGCCAGCAGCGTAGCGGGGGAGAGCGGTGAGCAGTTCTTC
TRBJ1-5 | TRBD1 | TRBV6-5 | CASRGLDRGGQPQHF | TGTGCCAGCAGGGGACTGGACAGGGGGGGGCAGCCCCAGCATTTT
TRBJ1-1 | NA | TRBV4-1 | CASSPMSRGTEAFF | TGCGCCAGCAGCCCGATGAGTAGGGGAACTGAAGCTTTCTTT
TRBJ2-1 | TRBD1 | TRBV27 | CASRLQGAQEQFF | TGTGCCAGCAGACTCCAGGGGGCTCAGGAGCAGTTCTTC
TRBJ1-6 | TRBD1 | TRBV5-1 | CASSSDRENSPLHF | TGCGCCAGCAGCTCGGACAGGGAAAATTCACCCCTCCACTTT
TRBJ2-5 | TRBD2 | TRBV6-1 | CASSGAPRGAQETQYF | TGTGCCAGCAGTGGGGCCCCGCGGGGGGCGCAAGAGACCCAGTACTTC
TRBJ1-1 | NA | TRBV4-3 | CASSSPLGGTEAFF | TGCGCCAGCAGTTCCCCCTTGGGGGGCACTGAAGCTTTCTTT
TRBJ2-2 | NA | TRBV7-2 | CASSFHRDTGELFF | TGTGCCAGCAGCTTTCACAGAGACACCGGGGAGCTGTTTTTT
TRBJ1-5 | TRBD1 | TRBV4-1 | CASSHLTGGVGNQPQHF | TGCGCCAGCAGCCACCTAACAGGGGGCGTCGGCAATCAGCCCCAGCATTTT